The rows below give T cell receptor beta chains drawn from one sample of a study of graft-versus-host responses after intestinal transplantation. Only in-frame clones appear in the TCRdb table, and some are missing; sequencing was by immunoSEQ multiplex PCR. The table has about 26,000 clones, roughly 82% seen once. These TCRs' antigens remain unknown. This sample comprised unstimulated CD4+ T cells sorted from spleen or lymph node cells, obtained before intestinal transplant. The origin of the receptors is a human donor who received an intestinal transplant. CDR3s include the opening cysteine and the closing phenylalanine or tryptophan. The order of the fields is J gene, D gene, clone size, V gene, CDR3 DNA, CDR3 protein. A D gene is named only where the DNA matches it firmly. Some rows have no size entry. The others give once, few or many, or a class for an expanded clone.

J: TRBJ1-2; D: .; size: .; V: TRBV6-1; DNA: TGTGCCAGCAGTGACAGGGAGGGGGGCTACACCTTC; CDR3: CASSDREGGYTF
J: TRBJ1-3; D: .; size: .; V: TRBV7-6; DNA: TGTGCCAGCAGCTTGCGCCCGCCTAGGGAACATGGAAACACCATATATTTT; CDR3: CASSLRPPREHGNTIYF
J: TRBJ2-4; D: TRBD2; size: .; V: TRBV28; DNA: TGTGCCAGCAGTGGCCCGATTACAAGACTAGCCAAAAAAAGGGTTCAGTACTTC; CDR3: CASSGPITRLAKKRVQYF
J: TRBJ1-5; D: .; size: .; V: TRBV25-1; DNA: TGTGCCAGCAGTGAATATGGTCAGCCCCAGCATTTT; CDR3: CASSEYGQPQHF
J: TRBJ2-1; D: TRBD2; size: few; V: TRBV9; DNA: TGTGCCAGCAGCGTAGGAGGGGGTAGCGGGAGTGGTGAGCAGTTCTTC; CDR3: CASSVGGGSGSGEQFF
J: TRBJ1-2; D: .; size: .; V: TRBV20-1; DNA: TGCAGTTCAGATTCCGGCTACACCTTC; CDR3: CSSDSGYTF
J: TRBJ1-6; D: TRBD1; size: .; V: TRBV6-4; DNA: TGTGCCAGCAACCCGGACAGGGGTTATAATTCACCCCTCCACTTT; CDR3: CASNPDRGYNSPLHF
J: TRBJ1-6; D: TRBD1; size: .; V: TRBV7-6; DNA: TGTGCCAGCAGCGCCGGGACAGGGGTTACTAATTCACCCCTCCACTTT; CDR3: CASSAGTGVTNSPLHF
J: TRBJ1-6; D: .; size: .; V: TRBV25-1; DNA: TGTGCCAGCAGTGACCGAAGGGGCGGTAATTCACCCCTCCACTTT; CDR3: CASSDRRGGNSPLHF
J: TRBJ2-5; D: .; size: .; V: TRBV19; DNA: TGTGCCAGTAGTAGGGCAGGAAGACTACAAGAGACCCAGTACTTC; CDR3: CASSRAGRLQETQYF
J: TRBJ2-1; D: TRBD1; size: once; V: TRBV5-1; DNA: TGCGCCAGCAGCCTGCCGGGACAGGTGTTCAATGAGCAGTTCTTC; CDR3: CASSLPGQVFNEQFF
J: TRBJ1-6; D: .; size: .; V: TRBV14; DNA: TGTGCCAGCAGCTTCGCCGGGTCTAATTCACCCCTCCACTTT; CDR3: CASSFAGSNSPLHF
J: TRBJ2-7; D: TRBD2; size: few; V: TRBV28; DNA: TGTGCCAGCAGTTACCAGGGAGGGCCTCACGAGCAGTACTTC; CDR3: CASSYQGGPHEQYF
J: TRBJ1-2; D: TRBD1; size: once; V: TRBV4-1; DNA: TGCGCCAGCAGCCCGGGACAGGGCTCCGGGGTTTACTATGGCTACACCTTC; CDR3: CASSPGQGSGVYYGYTF
J: TRBJ1-2; D: .; size: .; V: TRBV6-5; DNA: TGTGCCAGCAGTGTAGGGGGGTACCCCTATGGCTACACCTTC; CDR3: CASSVGGYPYGYTF
J: TRBJ2-3; D: .; size: .; V: TRBV6-6; DNA: TGTGCCAGCACTCTGGGACTGCCCACAGATACGCAGTATTTT; CDR3: CASTLGLPTDTQYF
J: TRBJ2-1; D: TRBD2; size: .; V: TRBV7-3; DNA: TGTGCCAGCAGTTCGGGAGGTCACAATGAGCAGTTCTTC; CDR3: CASSSGGHNEQFF
J: TRBJ2-1; D: .; size: .; V: TRBV30; DNA: TGTGCCTGGTCCGATAACCCAAATGAGCAGTTCTTC; CDR3: CAWSDNPNEQFF
J: TRBJ1-4; D: .; size: .; V: TRBV4-1; DNA: TGCGCCAGCAGCCAAGTTGGCAGGGAGACTAATGAAAAACTGTTTTTT; CDR3: CASSQVGRETNEKLFF
J: TRBJ2-7; D: .; size: .; V: TRBV11-2; DNA: TGTGCCAGCAGCAAGGGCCGGGACTCCTACGAGCAGTACTTC; CDR3: CASSKGRDSYEQYF
J: TRBJ1-2; D: TRBD1; size: once; V: TRBV6-1; DNA: TGTGCCAGCAGTGAATGGGACAGGGGGACCTATGGCTACACCTTC; CDR3: CASSEWDRGTYGYTF
J: TRBJ2-7; D: .; size: .; V: TRBV9; DNA: TGTGCCAGCAGCAGAGGCGTGACCGCCTCCTACGAGCAGTACTTC; CDR3: CASSRGVTASYEQYF
J: TRBJ2-3; D: TRBD1; size: few; V: TRBV5-6; DNA: TGTGCCAGCGACAGACAGGGCCGGAGCACAGATACGCAGTATTTT; CDR3: CASDRQGRSTDTQYF
J: TRBJ2-4; D: TRBD2; size: .; V: TRBV28; DNA: TGTGCCAGCAGACTAGCGGGAGCCAAAAACATTCAGTACTTC; CDR3: CASRLAGAKNIQYF
J: TRBJ2-3; D: .; size: .; V: TRBV7-9; DNA: TGTGCCAGCAGCTTACGGCGGGCCAGCACAGATACGCAGTATTTT; CDR3: CASSLRRASTDTQYF
J: TRBJ2-5; D: TRBD2; size: .; V: TRBV19; DNA: TGTGCCAGTAGTATAGGGACTAGCGGGAGAGAGACCCAGTACTTC; CDR3: CASSIGTSGRETQYF
J: TRBJ2-1; D: .; size: .; V: TRBV19; DNA: TGTGCCAGTAGTATACGTGGCAACTACAATGAGCAGTTCTTC; CDR3: CASSIRGNYNEQFF
J: TRBJ1-1; D: .; size: .; V: TRBV19; DNA: TGTGCCAGTAGTATAAGAGCCATGAACACTGAAGCTTTCTTT; CDR3: CASSIRAMNTEAFF
J: TRBJ2-1; D: TRBD1; size: .; V: TRBV2; DNA: TGTGCCAGCTCCGGGACAGGGGGGGCCAATGAGCAGTTCTTC; CDR3: CASSGTGGANEQFF
J: TRBJ1-5; D: .; size: .; V: TRBV30; DNA: TGTGCCTGGAGTGCTGGGGGGGATCAGCCCCAGCATTTT; CDR3: CAWSAGGDQPQHF
J: TRBJ1-4; D: .; size: .; V: TRBV5-4; DNA: TGTGCCAGCAGCTTGAGGGGATTTAATGAAAAACTGTTTTTT; CDR3: CASSLRGFNEKLFF
J: TRBJ2-4; D: TRBD2; size: .; V: TRBV2; DNA: TGTGCCAGCAGTGTGGGGGGGACCAAAAACATTCAGTACTTC; CDR3: CASSVGGTKNIQYF
J: TRBJ2-5; D: .; size: .; V: TRBV2; DNA: TGTGCCAGCAGTGAGGCAGGGAGCGGCCGCGAGACCCAGTACTTC; CDR3: CASSEAGSGRETQYF
J: TRBJ2-7; D: TRBD2; size: once; V: TRBV2; DNA: TGTGCCAGCAGTGAAGCGGGGCTAGCGGGGGGTTCCTACGAGCAGTACTTC; CDR3: CASSEAGLAGGSYEQYF
J: TRBJ1-4; D: .; size: once; V: TRBV7-8; DNA: TGTGCCAGCAGCTTAGAAAGGGCGCCGAATGAAAAACTGTTTTTT; CDR3: CASSLERAPNEKLFF
J: TRBJ2-7; D: .; size: .; V: TRBV21-1; DNA: TGTGCCAGCCCCCCGGGACAGGTGTCCTACGAGCAGTACTTC; CDR3: CASPPGQVSYEQYF
J: TRBJ2-7; D: TRBD2; size: .; V: TRBV13; DNA: TGTGCCAGCAGCTTAGGCCGTACGTGGCGGGAGGGCTACGAGCAGTACTTC; CDR3: CASSLGRTWREGYEQYF
J: TRBJ1-2; D: .; size: .; V: TRBV5-5; DNA: TGTGCCAGCAGCTTGCCGGGGACAAACTATGGCTACACCTTC; CDR3: CASSLPGTNYGYTF
J: TRBJ2-1; D: TRBD1; size: .; V: TRBV19; DNA: TGTGCCAGTAACCCGGGACAGAGCTCCTACAATGAGCAGTTCTTC; CDR3: CASNPGQSSYNEQFF
J: TRBJ2-7; D: .; size: .; V: TRBV1; DNA: TGCACCAGCAGCCAAGAGAGAGTATGTATGACTAGCGGGAGCGGAGAGCAGTACTTC; CDR3: CTSSQERVCMTSGSGEQYF
J: TRBJ2-5; D: .; size: .; V: TRBV5-4; DNA: TGTGCCAGCAGCCGAGGTAATCGTGGCCCGCACTTC; CDR3: CASSRGNRGPHF
J: TRBJ2-7; D: TRBD2; size: few; V: TRBV14; DNA: TGTGCCAGCAGCCAGGGACTAGCGTACTACGAGCAGTACTTC; CDR3: CASSQGLAYYEQYF